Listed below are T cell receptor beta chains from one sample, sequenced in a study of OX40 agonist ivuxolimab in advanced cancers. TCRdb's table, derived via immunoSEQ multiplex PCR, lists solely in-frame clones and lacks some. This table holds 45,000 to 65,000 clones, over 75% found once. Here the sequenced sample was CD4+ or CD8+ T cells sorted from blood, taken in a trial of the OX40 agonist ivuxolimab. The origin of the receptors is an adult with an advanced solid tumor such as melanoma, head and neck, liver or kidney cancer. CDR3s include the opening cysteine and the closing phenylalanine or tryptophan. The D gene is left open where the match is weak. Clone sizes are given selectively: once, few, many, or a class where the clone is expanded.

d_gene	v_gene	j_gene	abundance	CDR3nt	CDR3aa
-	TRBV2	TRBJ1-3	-	TGTGCCAGCCAGTCAGAAGGAAACACCATATATTTT	CASQSEGNTIYF
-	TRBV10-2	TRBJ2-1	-	TGCGCCAGCCGGGAAGGGGGGGATAGCTCCTACAATGAGCAGTTCTTC	CASREGGDSSYNEQFF
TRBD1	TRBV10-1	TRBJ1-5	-	TGCGCCACCGACTCGGGACAGGGGTGGGATCAGCCCCAGCATTTT	CATDSGQGWDQPQHF
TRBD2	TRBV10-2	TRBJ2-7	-	TGCGCCAGCAGAACTAGCGGGGGGGCCGGCGAGCAGTACTTC	CASRTSGGAGEQYF
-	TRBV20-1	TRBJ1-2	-	TGCAGTGCTACCTTTGAGACAGCCTACACCTTC	CSATFETAYTF
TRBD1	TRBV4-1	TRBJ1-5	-	TGCGCCAGCAGCCAAGAGCCCCGGACAGGGGGAAGTCAGCCCCAGCATTTT	CASSQEPRTGGSQPQHF
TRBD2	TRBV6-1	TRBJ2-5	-	TGTGCCAGCAGTCCATCGACTAGCGGGAAAGAGACCCAGTACTTC	CASSPSTSGKETQYF
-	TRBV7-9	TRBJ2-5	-	TGTGCCAGCAGCTTAGGTGGGGTAGAGACCCAGTACTTC	CASSLGGVETQYF
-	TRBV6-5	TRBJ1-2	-	TGTGCCAGCAGTTACTCTGCACAGAACTATGGCTACACCTTC	CASSYSAQNYGYTF
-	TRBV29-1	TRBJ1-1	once	TGCAGCGTTCTCAGTCCCGGCAACACTGAAGCTTTCTTT	CSVLSPGNTEAFF
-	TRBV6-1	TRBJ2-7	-	TGTGCCAGCAGGGCGTTTGGGACCTCCTCCGAGCAGTACTTC	CASRAFGTSSEQYF